This TCR beta chain was sequenced for a study of PD-L1 blockade in urothelial cancer. Overall study context: Blood yielded a median of 141,255 T cells per sample.

Patients each gave 1 to 8 samples, pretreatment and on-treatment. Synthetic TCR analog templates were added to each PCR reaction. Sequencing was performed with immunoSEQ multiplex PCR; in TCRdb, only in-frame clones are kept and a portion is missing. The sample has just over 20,000 clones, around 91% seen once. The specimen was PBMCs, collected around atezolizumab (anti-PD-L1) treatment. This receptor was taken from a woman aged 60 to 75 with urothelial cancer.

CDR3 in amino acids: CASSVQGKGIYNEQFF. For the CDR3, the DNA is TGTGCCAGCAGCGTGCAGGGGAAAGGGATTTACAATGAGCAGTTCTTC. This sequence joins TRBV9 and TRBJ2-1; a possible D gene is TRBD1 (6 bases). Germline assignment: CDR1 SGDLS and CDR2 YYNGEE. CDR3 size: 16 residues. The V gene lost 2 bases and the J gene lost 4 bases, with 16 bases spanning the gap.